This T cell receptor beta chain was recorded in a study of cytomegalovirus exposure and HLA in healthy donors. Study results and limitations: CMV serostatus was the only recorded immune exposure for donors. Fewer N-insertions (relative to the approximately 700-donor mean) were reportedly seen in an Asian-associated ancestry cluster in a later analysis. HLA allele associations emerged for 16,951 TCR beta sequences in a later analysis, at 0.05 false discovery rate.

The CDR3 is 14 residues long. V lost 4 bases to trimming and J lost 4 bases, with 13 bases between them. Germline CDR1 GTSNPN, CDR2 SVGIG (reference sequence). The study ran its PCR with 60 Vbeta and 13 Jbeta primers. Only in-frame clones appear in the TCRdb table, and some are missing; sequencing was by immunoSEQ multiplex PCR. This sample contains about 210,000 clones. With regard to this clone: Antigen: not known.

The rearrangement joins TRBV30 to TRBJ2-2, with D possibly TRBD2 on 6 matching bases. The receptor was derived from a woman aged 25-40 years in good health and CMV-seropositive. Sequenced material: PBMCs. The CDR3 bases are TGTGCCTGGATCGGAGGGAGCACCACCGGGGAGCTGTTTTTT. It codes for CAWIGGSTTGELFF.